The clone carrying this T cell receptor (beta chain) was observed at least ten times. V dropped 3 bases and J dropped 8; count of bases not matched to a gene: 6. The CDR3 runs 14 residues. The V gene's germline CDR1 is LGHNA and CDR2 YSLEER. Specified time point: technical triplicate 2. These data originate in a study of neurological immune-mediated disorders. MiXCR, applied by TCRdb to the 5' RACE reads, yields one record per CDR3 protein. The table records roughly 30,000 distinct CDR3 sequences, about an eighth of them present only once. Sequenced sample: CD4+ T cells from blood. The sequence derives from a female donor with HTLV-1-associated myelopathy (HAM/TSP). This chain links TRBV4-3 with TRBJ2-1; 8 bases are a match to TRBD1. CDR3 loop: CASSQDRVSDEQFF. The CDR3 coding sequence is TGCGCCAGCAGCCAGGACAGGGTATCGGATGAGCAGTTCTTC.